This TCR beta chain comes out of a study of blood T cell repertoires in COVID-19. At the level of the study: Samples representing acute and convalescent COVID-19 were sourced from the United States, Italy and Spain. PBMCs, B-cell-depleted T cells, or T cells provided the cDNA or gDNA that made up the material.

Authors' methods: For nucleated cells, counts were estimated from reference gene primer amplification. Profiled with immunoSEQ multiplex PCR; TCRdb holds only in-frame clones, not every one. V and J calls and clone size are copied from that table; D and trimming were computed from the DNA. The table records some 350,000 clones, around 90% of them present only once. Looked up from germline, CDR1 is KGHDR and CDR2 is SFDVKD. V dropped 4 bases and J dropped 6 bases, with 12 bases sitting between them. The CDR3 runs 14 residues. This receptor was taken from a woman between 18 and 29 years old who had recovered from COVID-19. The sample comprised peripheral blood. The chain has TRBV24-1 and TRBJ2-1; a possible D gene is TRBD2 (5 bases). The CDR3 coding sequence is TGTGCCACCAGTGACCGCCTAGCATTCAATGAGCAGTTCTTC. This gives the protein CATSDRLAFNEQFF.